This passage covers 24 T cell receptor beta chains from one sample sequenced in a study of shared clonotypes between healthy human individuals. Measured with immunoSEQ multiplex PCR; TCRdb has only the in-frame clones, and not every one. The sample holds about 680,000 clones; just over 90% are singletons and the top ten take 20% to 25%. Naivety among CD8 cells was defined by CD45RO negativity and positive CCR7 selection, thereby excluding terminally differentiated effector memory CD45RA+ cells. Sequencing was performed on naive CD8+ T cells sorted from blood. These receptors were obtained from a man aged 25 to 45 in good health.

The CDR3 loop is CASSKVIAGETEQFF. Here the CDR3 DNA reads TGTGCCAGCAGTAAGGTAATAGCGGGAGAAACTGAGCAGTTCTTC. The chain is built from TRBV28 and TRBJ2-1; 9 bases align to TRBD2. CDR1 and CDR2 (germline): MDHEN, SYDVKM. The length of the CDR3 is 15 residues. Trimming at V came to 5 bases and at J to 9 bases, leaving 11 bases not matched to a gene.

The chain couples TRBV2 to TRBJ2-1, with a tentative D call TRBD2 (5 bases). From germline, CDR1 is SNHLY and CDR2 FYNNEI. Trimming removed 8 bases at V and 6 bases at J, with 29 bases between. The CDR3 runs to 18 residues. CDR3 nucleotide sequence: TGTGCCAGCCTTTCTGCCAAAGCGGTGGATCTTTCTGCCAATGAGCAGTTCTTC. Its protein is CASLSAKAVDLSANEQFF.

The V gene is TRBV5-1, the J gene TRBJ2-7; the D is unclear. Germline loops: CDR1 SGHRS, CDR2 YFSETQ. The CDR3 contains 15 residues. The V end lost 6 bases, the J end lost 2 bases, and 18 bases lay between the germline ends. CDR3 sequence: CASNPLGSATYEQYF. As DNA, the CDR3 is TGCGCCAGCAATCCTTTGGGAAGTGCTACCTACGAGCAGTACTTC.

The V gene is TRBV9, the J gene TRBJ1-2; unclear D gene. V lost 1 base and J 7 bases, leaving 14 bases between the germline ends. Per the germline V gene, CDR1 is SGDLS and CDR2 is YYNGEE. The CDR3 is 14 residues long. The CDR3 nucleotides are TGTGCCAGCAGCGTATACACGGCAGGCTCTGGCTACACCTTC. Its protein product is CASSVYTAGSGYTF.

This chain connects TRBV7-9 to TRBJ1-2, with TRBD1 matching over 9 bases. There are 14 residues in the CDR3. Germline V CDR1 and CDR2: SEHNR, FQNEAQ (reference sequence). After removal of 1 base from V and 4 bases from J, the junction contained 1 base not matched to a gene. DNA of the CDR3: TGTGCCAGCAGCTTAGGGGACAGGGCCTATGGCTACACCTTC. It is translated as CASSLGDRAYGYTF.

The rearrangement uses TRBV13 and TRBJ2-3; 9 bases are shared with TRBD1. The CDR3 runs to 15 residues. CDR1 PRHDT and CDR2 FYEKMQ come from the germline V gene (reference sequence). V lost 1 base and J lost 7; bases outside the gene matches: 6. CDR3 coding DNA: TGTGCCAGCAGCTTAGCCACCGGACAGGGGAATACGCAGTATTTT. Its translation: CASSLATGQGNTQYF.

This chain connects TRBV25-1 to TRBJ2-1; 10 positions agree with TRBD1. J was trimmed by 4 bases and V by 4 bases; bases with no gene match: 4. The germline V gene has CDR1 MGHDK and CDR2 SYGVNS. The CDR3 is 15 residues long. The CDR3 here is CASSAGQGNYNEQFF. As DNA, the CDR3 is TGTGCCAGCAGTGCGGGACAGGGGAATTACAATGAGCAGTTCTTC.

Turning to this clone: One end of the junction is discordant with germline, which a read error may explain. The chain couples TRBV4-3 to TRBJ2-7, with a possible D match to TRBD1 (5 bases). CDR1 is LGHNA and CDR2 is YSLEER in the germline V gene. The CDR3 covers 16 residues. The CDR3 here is CASSQVVGATSHEQYF. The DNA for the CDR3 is TGCGCCAGCAGCCAAGTAGTAGGGGCCACCTCCCACGAGCAGTACTTC.

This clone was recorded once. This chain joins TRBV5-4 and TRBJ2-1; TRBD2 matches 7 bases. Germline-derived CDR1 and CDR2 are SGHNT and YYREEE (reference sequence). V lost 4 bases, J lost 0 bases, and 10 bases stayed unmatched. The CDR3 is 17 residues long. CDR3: CASSQGGDPSSYNEQFF. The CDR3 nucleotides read TGTGCCAGCAGCCAGGGAGGGGACCCGAGCTCCTACAATGAGCAGTTCTTC.

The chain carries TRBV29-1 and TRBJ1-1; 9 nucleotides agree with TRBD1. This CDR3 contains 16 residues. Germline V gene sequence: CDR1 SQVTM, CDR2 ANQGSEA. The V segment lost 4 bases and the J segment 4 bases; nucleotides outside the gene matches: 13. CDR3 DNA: TGCAGCGTTGTGGGAGGACAGGGGTTAGGGGGCACTGAAGCTTTCTTT. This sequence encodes CSVVGGQGLGGTEAFF. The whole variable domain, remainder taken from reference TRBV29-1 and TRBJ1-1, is SAVISQKPSRDICQRGTSLTIQCQVDSQVTMMFWYRQQPGQSLTLIATANQGSEATYESGFVIDKFPISRPNLTFSTLTVSNMSPEDSSIYLCSVVGGQGLGGTEAFFGQGTRLTVV.

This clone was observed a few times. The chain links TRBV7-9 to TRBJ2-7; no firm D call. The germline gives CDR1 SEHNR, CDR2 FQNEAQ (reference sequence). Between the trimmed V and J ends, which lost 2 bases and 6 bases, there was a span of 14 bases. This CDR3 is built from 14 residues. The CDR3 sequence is CASSLSEQSGEQYF. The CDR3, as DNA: TGTGCCAGCAGCTTATCCGAACAGTCAGGCGAGCAGTACTTC.

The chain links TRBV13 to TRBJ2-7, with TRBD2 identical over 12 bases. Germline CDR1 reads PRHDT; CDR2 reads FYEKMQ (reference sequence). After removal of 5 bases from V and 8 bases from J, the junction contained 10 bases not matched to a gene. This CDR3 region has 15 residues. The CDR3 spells CASSPGDGLAGKQYF. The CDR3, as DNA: TGTGCCAGCAGCCCGGGGGATGGACTAGCGGGGAAGCAGTACTTC.

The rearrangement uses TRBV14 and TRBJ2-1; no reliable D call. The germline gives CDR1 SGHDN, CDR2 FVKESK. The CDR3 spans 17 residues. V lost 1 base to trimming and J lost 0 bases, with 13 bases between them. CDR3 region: CASSQGLWSSSYNEQFF. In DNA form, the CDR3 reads TGTGCCAGCAGCCAAGGCTTGTGGAGTAGCTCCTACAATGAGCAGTTCTTC.

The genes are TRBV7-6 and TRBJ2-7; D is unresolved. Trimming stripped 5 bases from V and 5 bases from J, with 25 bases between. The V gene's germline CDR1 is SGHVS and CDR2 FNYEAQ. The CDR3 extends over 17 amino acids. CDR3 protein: CASSADRILAPVDEQYF. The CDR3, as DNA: TGTGCCAGCAGCGCCGACCGAATATTGGCGCCCGTCGACGAGCAGTACTTC. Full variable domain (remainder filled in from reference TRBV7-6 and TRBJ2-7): GAGVSQSPRYKVTKRGQDVALRCDPISGHVSLYWYRQALGQGPEFLTYFNYEAQQDKSGLPNDRFSAERPEGSISTLTIQRTEQRDSAMYRCASSADRILAPVDEQYFGPGTRLTVT.

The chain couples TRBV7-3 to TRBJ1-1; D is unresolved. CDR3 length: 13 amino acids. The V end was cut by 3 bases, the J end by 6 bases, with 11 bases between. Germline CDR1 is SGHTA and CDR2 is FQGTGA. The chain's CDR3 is CASSLPVGPEAFF. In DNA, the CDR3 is TGTGCCAGCAGCTTGCCCGTCGGGCCTGAAGCTTTCTTT. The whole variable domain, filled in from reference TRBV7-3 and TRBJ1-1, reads GAGVSQTPSNKVTEKGKYVELRCDPISGHTALYWYRQSLGQGPEFLIYFQGTGAADDSGLPNDRFFAVRPEGSVSTLKIQRTERGDSAVYLCASSLPVGPEAFFGQGTRLTVV.

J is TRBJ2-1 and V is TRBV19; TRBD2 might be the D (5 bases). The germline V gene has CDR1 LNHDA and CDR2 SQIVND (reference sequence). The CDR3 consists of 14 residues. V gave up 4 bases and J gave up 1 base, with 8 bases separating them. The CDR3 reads CASSTSWSYNEQFF. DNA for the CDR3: TGTGCCAGTAGTACTAGCTGGTCCTACAATGAGCAGTTCTTC.

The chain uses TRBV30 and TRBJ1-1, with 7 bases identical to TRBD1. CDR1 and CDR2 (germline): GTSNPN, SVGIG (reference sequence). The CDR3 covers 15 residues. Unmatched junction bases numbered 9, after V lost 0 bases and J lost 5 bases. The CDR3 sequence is CAWSVRGQGWTEAFF. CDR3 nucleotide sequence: TGTGCCTGGAGTGTTAGGGGGCAGGGATGGACTGAAGCTTTCTTT.

This chain's CDR3 is CASSLSLGANYEQYF. The DNA for the CDR3 is TGCGCCAGCAGCTTGTCGCTGGGGGCAAACTACGAGCAGTACTTC. The chain carries TRBV5-1 and TRBJ2-7; a possible D gene is TRBD1 (6 bases). Trimming pared 1 base from V and 3 bases from J, leaving 14 bases between. Germline values: CDR1 SGHRS, CDR2 YFSETQ. The CDR3 totals 15 residues. The whole variable domain, remainder taken from reference TRBV5-1 and TRBJ2-7, is KAGVTQTPRYLIKTRGQQVTLSCSPISGHRSVSWYQQTPGQGLQFLFEYFSETQRNKGNFPGRFSGRQFSNSRSEMNVSTLELGDSALYLCASSLSLGANYEQYFGPGTRLTVT.

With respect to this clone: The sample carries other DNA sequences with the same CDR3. This CDR3 reads CASSPINSYEQYF. The DNA for the CDR3 is TGTGCCAGCTCACCTATAAACTCCTACGAGCAGTACTTC. The chain recombines TRBV18 with TRBJ2-7, with D unresolved. Trimming left V 3 bases short and J 0 bases short, with 6 bases between. This CDR3 is 13 amino acids long. The germline gives CDR1 KGHSH, CDR2 LQKENI.

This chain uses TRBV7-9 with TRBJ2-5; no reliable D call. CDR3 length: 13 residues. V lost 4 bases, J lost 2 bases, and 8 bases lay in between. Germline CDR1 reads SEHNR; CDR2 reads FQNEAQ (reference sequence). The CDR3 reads CASSSGLQETQYF. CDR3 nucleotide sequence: TGTGCCAGCAGCTCGGGTCTACAAGAGACCCAGTACTTC. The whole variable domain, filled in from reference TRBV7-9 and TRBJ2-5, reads DTGVSQNPRHKITKRGQNVTFRCDPISEHNRLYWYRQTLGQGPEFLTYFQNEAQLEKSRLLSDRFSAERPKGSFSTLEIQRTEQGDSAMYLCASSSGLQETQYFGPGTRLLVL.

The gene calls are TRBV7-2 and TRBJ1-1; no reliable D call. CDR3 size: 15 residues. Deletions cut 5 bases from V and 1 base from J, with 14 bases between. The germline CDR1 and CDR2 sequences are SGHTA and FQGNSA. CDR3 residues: CASSPQRAPNTEAFF. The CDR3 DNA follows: TGTGCCAGCAGCCCCCAGCGGGCCCCGAACACTGAAGCTTTCTTT.

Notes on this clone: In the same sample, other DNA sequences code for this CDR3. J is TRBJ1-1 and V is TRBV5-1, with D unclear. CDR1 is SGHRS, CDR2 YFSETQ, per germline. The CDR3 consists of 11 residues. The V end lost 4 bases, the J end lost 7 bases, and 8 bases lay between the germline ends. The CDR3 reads CASSLGGEAFF. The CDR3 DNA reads TGCGCCAGCAGCCTGGGCGGTGAAGCTTTCTTT.

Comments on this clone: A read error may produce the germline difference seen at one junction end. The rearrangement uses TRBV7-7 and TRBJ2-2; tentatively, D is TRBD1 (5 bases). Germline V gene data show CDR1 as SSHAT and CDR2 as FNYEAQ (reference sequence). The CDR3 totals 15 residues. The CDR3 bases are TGTGCTAGCAGCTTAGGGGCGGTCGGTACCGGGGAGCTGTTTTTT. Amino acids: CASSLGAVGTGELFF. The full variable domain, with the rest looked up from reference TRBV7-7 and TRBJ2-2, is GAGVSQSPRYKVTKRGQDVTLRCDPISSHATLYWYQQALGQGPEFLTYFNYEAQPDKSGLPSDRFSAERPEGSISTLTIQRTEQRDSAMYRCASSLGAVGTGELFFGEGSRLTVL.

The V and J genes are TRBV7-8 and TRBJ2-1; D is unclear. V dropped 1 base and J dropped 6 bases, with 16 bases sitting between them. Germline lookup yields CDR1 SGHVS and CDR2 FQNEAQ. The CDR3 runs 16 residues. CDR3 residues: CASSLDGLDASNEQFF. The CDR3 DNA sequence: TGTGCCAGCAGCTTAGACGGCCTAGATGCGTCCAATGAGCAGTTCTTC.